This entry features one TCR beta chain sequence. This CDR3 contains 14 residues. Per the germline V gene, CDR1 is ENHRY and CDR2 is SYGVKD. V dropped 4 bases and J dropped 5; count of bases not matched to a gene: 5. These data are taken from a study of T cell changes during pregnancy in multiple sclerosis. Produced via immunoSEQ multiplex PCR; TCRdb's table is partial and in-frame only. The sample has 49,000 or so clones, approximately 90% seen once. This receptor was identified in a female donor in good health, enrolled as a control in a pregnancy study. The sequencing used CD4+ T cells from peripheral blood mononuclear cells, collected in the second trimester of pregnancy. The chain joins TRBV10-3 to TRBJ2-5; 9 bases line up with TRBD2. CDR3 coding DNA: TGTGCCATCAGTGTATCTAGCGGGGAGGAGACCCAGTACTTC. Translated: CAISVSSGEETQYF.